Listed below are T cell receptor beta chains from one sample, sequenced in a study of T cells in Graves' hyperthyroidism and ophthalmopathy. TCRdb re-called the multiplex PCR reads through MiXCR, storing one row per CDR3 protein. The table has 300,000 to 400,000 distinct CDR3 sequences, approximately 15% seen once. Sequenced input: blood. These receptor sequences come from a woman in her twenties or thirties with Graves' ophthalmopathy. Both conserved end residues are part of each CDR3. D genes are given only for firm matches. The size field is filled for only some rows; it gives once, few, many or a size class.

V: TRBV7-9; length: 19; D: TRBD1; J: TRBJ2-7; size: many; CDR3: CASSSTLPGPRDRAHEQYF; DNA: TGTGCCAGCAGCTCTACCCTCCCGGGTCCCCGGGACAGGGCCCACGAGCAGTACTTC
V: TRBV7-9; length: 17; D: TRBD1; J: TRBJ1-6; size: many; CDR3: CASSPRDREGRNSPLHF; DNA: TGTGCCAGCAGCCCGAGGGACAGGGAAGGCAGAAATTCACCCCTCCACTTT
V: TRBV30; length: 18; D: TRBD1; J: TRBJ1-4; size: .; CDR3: CAWTSLDRGRIHNEKLFF; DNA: TGTGCCTGGACCAGCCTGGACAGGGGGCGAATTCACAATGAAAAACTGTTTTTT
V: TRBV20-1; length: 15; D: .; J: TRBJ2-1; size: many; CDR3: CSAAEADRSYNEQFF; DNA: TGCAGTGCTGCAGAAGCGGACAGATCCTACAATGAGCAGTTCTTC
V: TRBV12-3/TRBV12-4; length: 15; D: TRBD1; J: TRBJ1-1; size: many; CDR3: CASSSIDRGNTEAFF; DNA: TGTGCCAGCAGTTCCATCGACAGGGGCAACACTGAAGCTTTCTTT
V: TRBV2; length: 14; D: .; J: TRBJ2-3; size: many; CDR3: CASRPPPSDFTQYF; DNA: TGTGCCAGCAGGCCTCCGCCCTCCGACTTTACGCAGTATTTT
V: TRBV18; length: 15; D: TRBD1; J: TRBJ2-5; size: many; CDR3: CASSPTQGAGETQYF; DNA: TGTGCCAGCTCACCAACACAGGGGGCTGGAGAGACCCAGTACTTC
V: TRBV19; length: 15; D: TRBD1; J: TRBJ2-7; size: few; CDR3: CASTQGTGGSYEQYF; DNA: TGTGCCAGTACCCAAGGGACAGGGGGCTCCTACGAGCAGTACTTC
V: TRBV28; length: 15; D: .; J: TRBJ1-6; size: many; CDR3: CASSFAGVGNSPLHF; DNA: TGTGCCAGCAGTTTCGCGGGGGTGGGTAATTCACCCCTCCACTTT
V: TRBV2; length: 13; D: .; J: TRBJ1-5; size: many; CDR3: CASSGTQGQPQHF; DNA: TGTGCCAGCAGTGGTACTCAGGGACAGCCCCAGCATTTT
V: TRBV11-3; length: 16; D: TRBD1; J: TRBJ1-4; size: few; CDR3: CASSSSQGALYEKLFF; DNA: TGTGCCAGCAGCTCGTCACAGGGGGCCCTCTATGAAAAACTGTTTTTT
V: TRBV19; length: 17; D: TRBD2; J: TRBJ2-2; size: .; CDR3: CASSISLLAGLAGELFF; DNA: TGTGCCAGTAGTATAAGCCTCCTAGCGGGGCTGGCCGGGGAGCTGTTTTTT
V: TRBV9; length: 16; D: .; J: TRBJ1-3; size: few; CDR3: CASSVGRESSGNTIYF; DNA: TGTGCCAGCAGCGTAGGGCGGGAGAGCTCTGGAAACACCATATATTTT
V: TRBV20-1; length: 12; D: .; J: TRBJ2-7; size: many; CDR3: CSARRASYEQYF; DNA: TGCAGTGCGAGGCGAGCCTCCTACGAGCAGTACTTC
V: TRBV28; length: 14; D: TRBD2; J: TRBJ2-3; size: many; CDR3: CASRRGGNTDTQYF; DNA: TGTGCCAGCAGGCGGGGGGGAAACACAGATACGCAGTATTTT
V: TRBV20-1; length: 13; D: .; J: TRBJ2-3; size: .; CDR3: CSVTDTRTDTQYF; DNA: TGCAGTGTTACGGACACTCGCACAGATACGCAGTATTTT
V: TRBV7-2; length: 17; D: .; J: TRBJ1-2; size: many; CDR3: CASSLDPRALFSHGYTF; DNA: TGTGCCAGCAGCTTAGATCCGAGGGCTCTTTTTAGTCATGGCTACACCTTC
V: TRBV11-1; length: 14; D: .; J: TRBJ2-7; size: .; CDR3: CASSLTPSRYEQYF; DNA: TGTGCCAGCAGCTTAACCCCTAGCCGCTACGAGCAGTACTTC
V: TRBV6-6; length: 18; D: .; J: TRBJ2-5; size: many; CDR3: CASSYSLGIRLHGETQYF; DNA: TGTGCCAGCAGTTACTCGTTGGGTATAAGGCTTCACGGAGAGACCCAGTACTTC
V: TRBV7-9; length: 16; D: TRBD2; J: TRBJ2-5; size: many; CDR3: CASSSGGLAEKETQYF; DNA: TGTGCCAGCAGCAGCGGAGGACTAGCCGAAAAAGAGACCCAGTACTTC
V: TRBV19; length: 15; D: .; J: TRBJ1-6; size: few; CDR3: CASSIPTGVGTPLHF; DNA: TGTGCCAGTAGTATTCCCACAGGTGTGGGTACACCCCTCCACTTT
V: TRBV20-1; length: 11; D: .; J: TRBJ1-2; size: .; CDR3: CSAGGQSGYTF; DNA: TGCAGTGCTGGTGGGCAATCGGGCTACACCTTC
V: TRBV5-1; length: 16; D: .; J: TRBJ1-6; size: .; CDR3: CASSLETPNGNSPLHF; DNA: TGCGCCAGCAGCCTTGAGACTCCCAATGGGAATTCACCCCTCCACTTT
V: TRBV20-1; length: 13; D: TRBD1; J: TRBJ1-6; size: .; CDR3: CSATRDSNSPLHF; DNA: TGCAGTGCTACCCGGGACAGTAATTCACCCCTCCACTTT
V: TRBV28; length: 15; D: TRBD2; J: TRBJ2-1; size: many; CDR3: CASSSMGLARIEQFF; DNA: TGTGCCAGCAGTTCCATGGGACTAGCCCGCATTGAGCAGTTCTTC
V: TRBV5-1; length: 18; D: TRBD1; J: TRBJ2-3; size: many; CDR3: CASSSRDRRFGRTDTQYF; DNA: TGCGCCAGCAGCTCCCGGGACAGGAGGTTTGGCCGCACAGATACGCAGTATTTT
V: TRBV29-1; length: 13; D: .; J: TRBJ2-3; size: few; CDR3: CSVDERFTDTQYF; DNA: TGCAGCGTTGATGAAAGATTCACAGATACGCAGTATTTT
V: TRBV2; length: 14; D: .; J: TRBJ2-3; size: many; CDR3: CASSSSGYTDTQYF; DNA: TGTGCCAGCAGCTCCAGCGGCTACACAGATACGCAGTATTTT
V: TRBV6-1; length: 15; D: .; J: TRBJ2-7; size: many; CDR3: CASSPRVRATYEQYF; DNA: TGTGCCAGCAGTCCCAGGGTTCGAGCAACCTACGAGCAGTACTTC
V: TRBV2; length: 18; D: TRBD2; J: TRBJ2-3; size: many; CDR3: CASTGVAWTSGAPDTQYF; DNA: TGTGCCAGCACCGGAGTGGCATGGACTAGCGGGGCACCAGATACGCAGTATTTT
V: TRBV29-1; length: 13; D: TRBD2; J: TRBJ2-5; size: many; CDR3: CSGGLAGKETQYF; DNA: TGCAGCGGGGGACTAGCGGGGAAAGAGACCCAGTACTTC
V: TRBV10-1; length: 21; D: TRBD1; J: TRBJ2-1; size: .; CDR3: CASSEFPAGTEPPWSYNEQFF; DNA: TGCGCCAGCAGTGAGTTTCCCGCCGGGACAGAACCTCCTTGGTCCTACAATGAGCAGTTCTTC
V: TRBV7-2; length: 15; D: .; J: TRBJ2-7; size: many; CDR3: CASTLGGIGSYEQYF; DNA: TGTGCCAGCACCTTAGGGGGAATCGGCTCCTACGAGCAGTACTTC
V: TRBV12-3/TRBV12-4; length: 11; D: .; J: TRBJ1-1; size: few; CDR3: CASRLQGSAFF; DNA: TGTGCCAGCAGACTACAGGGTTCAGCTTTCTTT
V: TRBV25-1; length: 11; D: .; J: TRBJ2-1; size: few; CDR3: CASSDRDEQFF; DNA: TGTGCCAGCAGTGACAGAGATGAGCAGTTCTTC
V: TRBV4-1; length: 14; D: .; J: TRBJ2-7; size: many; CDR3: CASSQDLGAYEQYF; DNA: TGCGCCAGCAGCCAAGATCTTGGGGCCTACGAGCAGTACTTC
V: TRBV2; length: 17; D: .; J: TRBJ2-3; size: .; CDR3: CASSYYLQGSSTDTQYF; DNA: TGTGCCAGCAGTTATTACTTACAGGGATCTAGCACAGATACGCAGTATTTT
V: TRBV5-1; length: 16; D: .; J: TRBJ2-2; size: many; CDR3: CASSPRGSGNTGELFF; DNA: TGCGCCAGCAGCCCCCGTGGGAGCGGGAACACCGGGGAGCTGTTTTTT
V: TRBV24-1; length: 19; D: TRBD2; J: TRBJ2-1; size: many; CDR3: CATSGVIAGGLSSYNEQFF; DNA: TGTGCCACCAGTGGAGTAATAGCGGGGGGTTTAAGCTCCTACAATGAGCAGTTCTTC
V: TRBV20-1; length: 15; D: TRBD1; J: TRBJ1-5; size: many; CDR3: CSAVPDRGPNQPQHF; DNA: TGCAGTGCGGTACCCGACAGGGGACCTAATCAGCCCCAGCATTTT
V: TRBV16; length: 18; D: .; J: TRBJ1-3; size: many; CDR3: CASSQLGTQGGTGNTIYF; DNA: TGTGCCAGCAGCCAATTGGGGACACAAGGTGGGACTGGAAACACCATATATTTT
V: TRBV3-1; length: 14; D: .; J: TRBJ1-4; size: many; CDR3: CASSQGGTQEKLFF; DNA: TGTGCCAGCAGCCAAGGCGGGACACAAGAAAAACTGTTTTTT
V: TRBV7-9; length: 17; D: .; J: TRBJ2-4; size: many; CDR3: CASSPEVGGLAKNIQYF; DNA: TGTGCCAGCAGCCCCGAGGTTGGGGGACTAGCCAAAAACATTCAGTACTTC
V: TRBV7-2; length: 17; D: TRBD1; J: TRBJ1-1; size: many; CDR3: CASSQGVRAPMNTEAFF; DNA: TGTGCCAGCAGCCAGGGGGTTCGGGCGCCCATGAACACTGAAGCTTTCTTT
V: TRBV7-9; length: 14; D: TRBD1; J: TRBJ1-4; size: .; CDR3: CASSSGTAYEKLFF; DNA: TGTGCCAGCAGTTCCGGGACAGCCTATGAAAAACTGTTTTTT
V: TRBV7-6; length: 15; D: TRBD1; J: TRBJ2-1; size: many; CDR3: CASSLRTGTYNEQFF; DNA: TGTGCCAGCAGCCTTCGGACAGGGACCTACAATGAGCAGTTCTTC
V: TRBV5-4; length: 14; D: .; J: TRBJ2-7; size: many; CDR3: CASSFRGSAYEQYF; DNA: TGCGCCAGCAGCTTCAGGGGTTCAGCCTACGAGCAGTACTTC
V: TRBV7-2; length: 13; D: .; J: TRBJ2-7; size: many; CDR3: CASSPRGTYEQYF; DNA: TGTGCCAGCAGCCCAAGGGGGACCTACGAGCAGTACTTC
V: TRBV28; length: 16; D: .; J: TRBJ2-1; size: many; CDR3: CASSSSRVGNYNEQFF; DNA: TGTGCCAGCAGTTCAAGCAGGGTCGGAAATTACAATGAGCAGTTCTTC
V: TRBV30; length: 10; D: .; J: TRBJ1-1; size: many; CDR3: CAWLQGEAFF; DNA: TGTGCCTGGTTACAGGGTGAAGCTTTCTTT
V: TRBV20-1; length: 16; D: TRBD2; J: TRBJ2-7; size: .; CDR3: CSARGLTSGDSYEQYF; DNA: TGCAGTGCTAGAGGGTTGACTAGCGGGGACTCCTACGAGCAGTACTTC
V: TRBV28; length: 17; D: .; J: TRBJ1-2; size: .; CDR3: CASSLLGGGELHDGYTF; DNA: TGTGCCAGCAGTTTATTAGGGGGGGGAGAGCTTCACGATGGCTACACCTTC
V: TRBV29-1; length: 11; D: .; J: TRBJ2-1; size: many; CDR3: CSVVLQYEQFF; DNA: TGCAGCGTTGTCTTACAGTATGAGCAGTTCTTC
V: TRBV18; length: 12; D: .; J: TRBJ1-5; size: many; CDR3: CASHRMGQPQHF; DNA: TGTGCCAGTCATCGTATGGGTCAGCCCCAGCATTTT
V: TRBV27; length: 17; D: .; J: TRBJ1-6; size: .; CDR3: CASSFLRGSSYNSPLHF; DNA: TGTGCCAGCAGTTTCCTCAGGGGAAGCTCCTATAATTCACCCCTCCACTTT
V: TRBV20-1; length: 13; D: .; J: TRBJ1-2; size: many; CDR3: CSAIEGRDYGYTF; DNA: TGCAGTGCTATTGAAGGCAGAGACTATGGCTACACCTTC
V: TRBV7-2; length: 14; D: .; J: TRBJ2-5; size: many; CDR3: CASSLGGGLETQYF; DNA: TGTGCCAGCAGCTTAGGTGGGGGCCTGGAGACCCAGTACTTC
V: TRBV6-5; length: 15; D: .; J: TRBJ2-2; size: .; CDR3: CASSYLQGRGGELFF; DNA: TGTGCCAGCAGTTACTTGCAGGGCAGGGGCGGGGAGCTGTTTTTT
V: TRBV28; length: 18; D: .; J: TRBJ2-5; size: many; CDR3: CATSTSSLSILWGETQYF; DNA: TGTGCCACATCAACCAGCAGTTTAAGTATCCTGTGGGGAGAGACCCAGTACTTC